A selection of T cell receptor beta chains follows, all from one sample in a study of cytomegalovirus exposure and HLA in healthy donors. This table comes from immunoSEQ multiplex PCR, and its TCRdb copy is limited to in-frame clones, with some not included. The table has about 85,000 clones, about 80% seen once. Sample: PBMCs. The source of these receptors is a man over 45 in good health and CMV-seropositive. Both conserved end residues are part of each CDR3. D genes are given only for firm matches. The size entry is marked missing in some rows and otherwise reads once, few, many or a size class.

>TRBV4-2|-|TRBD1|TRBJ1-1
CASSQPQQGAPEAFF
TGTGCCAGCAGCCAACCCCAACAGGGGGCTCCTGAAGCTTTCTTT
>TRBV30|-|-|TRBJ1-3
CAWTPGQYLGTAGNTIYF
TGTGCCTGGACTCCCGGACAGTACCTCGGGACCGCTGGAAACACCATATATTTT
>TRBV29-1|few|TRBD1|TRBJ2-1
CSVIPPTGQFYNEQFF
TGCAGCGTTATACCCCCGACGGGACAGTTTTACAATGAGCAGTTCTTC
>TRBV7-6|-|-|TRBJ2-5
CASSLRGSGQETQYF
TGTGCCAGCAGCTTACGGGGTAGCGGACAAGAGACCCAGTACTTC
>TRBV6-1|-|-|TRBJ2-7
CASSEWRTGAYEQYF
TGTGCCAGCAGTGAATGGAGGACGGGAGCCTACGAGCAGTACTTC
>TRBV6-4|-|TRBD2|TRBJ2-1
CASSVLAGGLNEQFF
TGTGCCAGCAGTGTGCTAGCGGGAGGGTTGAATGAGCAGTTCTTC
>TRBV19|once|TRBD1|TRBJ2-7
CASTGRDRYYEQYF
TGTGCCAGTACCGGCCGGGACAGATACTACGAGCAGTACTTC
>TRBV5-4|-|-|TRBJ2-1
CASSLARVYEQFF
TGTGCCAGCAGCTTGGCCAGGGTGTATGAGCAGTTCTTC
>TRBV19|-|-|TRBJ1-1
CASSAEQGTGTEAFF
TGTGCCAGTAGCGCAGAACAGGGAACGGGCACTGAAGCTTTCTTT
>TRBV13|-|-|TRBJ2-6
CASSSLGGTGANVLTF
TGTGCCAGCAGCTCCCTAGGGGGAACTGGGGCCAACGTCCTGACTTTC
>TRBV30|-|TRBD1|TRBJ2-5
CAWSRGNRGQETQYF
TGTGCCTGGAGTAGAGGAAACAGGGGGCAAGAGACCCAGTACTTC
>TRBV7-9|-|TRBD1|TRBJ1-2
CASSPWDRVLFGYTF
TGTGCCAGCAGCCCCTGGGACAGGGTGTTATTTGGCTACACCTTC
>TRBV11-1|-|-|TRBJ1-1
CASSQRLQLNTEAFF
TGTGCCAGCAGCCAACGATTACAGCTGAACACTGAAGCTTTCTTT
>TRBV5-4|-|TRBD1|TRBJ1-2
CASSSPGQGLISYGYTF
TGTGCCAGCAGCTCGCCGGGACAGGGGCTGATAAGCTATGGCTACACCTTC
>TRBV19|-|TRBD2|TRBJ2-1
CASTAGGSSYNEQFF
TGTGCCAGTACCGCGGGGGGGAGCTCCTACAATGAGCAGTTCTTC
>TRBV6-1|-|-|TRBJ1-2
CASSYDGYGYTF
TGTGCCAGCAGCTATGACGGGTATGGCTACACCTTC
>TRBV9|-|-|TRBJ2-6
CASSVGSSGANVLTF
TGTGCCAGCAGCGTAGGTAGCTCTGGGGCCAACGTCCTGACTTTC
>TRBV6-1|once|TRBD2|TRBJ2-3
CASRALSGRGDTQYF
TGTGCCAGCAGGGCCCTTAGCGGGAGAGGGGATACGCAGTATTTT
>TRBV7-9|few|TRBD2|TRBJ2-3
CASSTPPGVRGGTQYF
TGTGCCAGCAGCACTCCTCCGGGCGTCCGGGGGGGTACGCAGTATTTT
>TRBV9|-|-|TRBJ2-7
CASSAWDTSYEQYF
TGTGCCAGCAGCGCGTGGGACACCTCCTACGAGCAGTACTTC
>TRBV21-1|-|-|TRBJ2-2
CASSTGLRRQGVGPGELFF
TGTGCCAGCAGCACCGGATTGCGGCGACAGGGTGTGGGACCCGGGGAGCTGTTTTTT
>TRBV2|-|TRBD2|TRBJ2-3
CASKREGDTQYF
TGTGCCAGCAAAAGGGAGGGGGATACGCAGTATTTT
>TRBV19|-|TRBD1|TRBJ1-4
CASSWSTGGNEKLFF
TGTGCCAGTAGTTGGTCGACAGGGGGAAATGAAAAACTGTTTTTT
>TRBV10-3|-|TRBD2|TRBJ2-5
CAMTSGTGETQYF
TGTGCCATGACGAGCGGGACTGGAGAGACCCAGTACTTC
>TRBV30|-|TRBD2|TRBJ2-1
CAWRGLPGLAVDEQFF
TGTGCCTGGAGGGGGCTCCCGGGACTAGCTGTCGATGAGCAGTTCTTC
>TRBV5-1|once|TRBD1|TRBJ2-7
CASSLEGQGADEQYF
TGCGCCAGCAGCTTGGAGGGACAGGGGGCGGACGAGCAGTACTTC
>TRBV7-6|-|-|TRBJ2-5
CASNPMSGPQETQYF
TGTGCCAGCAACCCTATGAGCGGGCCACAAGAGACCCAGTACTTC
>TRBV30|once|-|TRBJ1-2
CAWSVRGQLPAAF
TGTGCCTGGAGTGTACGAGGGCAGCTTCCTGCCGCCTTC
>TRBV7-9|-|-|TRBJ2-5
CSSSPRTAQETQYF
TGTTCCAGCAGCCCCCGGACAGCCCAAGAGACCCAGTACTTC
>TRBV9|-|-|TRBJ2-6
CASSVELSGANGLTF
TGTGCCAGCAGCGTAGAACTGTCTGGGGCCAACGGCCTGACTTTC
>TRBV6-1|-|-|TRBJ1-1
CASIGGGRAAEAFF
TGTGCCAGCATCGGCGGGGGGAGGGCCGCTGAAGCTTTCTTT
>TRBV19|few|TRBD2|TRBJ2-3
CASSTPGLAGGGNTDTQYF
TGTGCCAGTAGTACGCCGGGACTAGCGGGAGGAGGCAACACAGATACGCAGTATTTT
>TRBV27|-|TRBD1|TRBJ1-1
CASSPNRGVTEAFF
TGTGCCAGCAGTCCGAACAGGGGGGTGACTGAAGCTTTCTTT
>TRBV5-1|-|-|TRBJ1-3
CASSPSGAAGRNTIYF
TGCGCCAGCAGCCCCTCAGGGGCAGCTGGCAGAAACACCATATATTTT
>TRBV5-1|few|TRBD2|TRBJ2-7
CASSLGFQRDYEQYF
TGCGCCAGCAGCTTGGGATTCCAGCGGGACTACGAGCAGTACTTC
>TRBV5-4|few|-|TRBJ2-1
CASSHPGSNYNEQFF
TGTGCCAGCAGCCACCCGGGTTCCAACTACAATGAGCAGTTCTTC
>TRBV5-1|-|-|TRBJ2-5
CASSLVEGALSTQYF
TGCGCCAGCAGCTTGGTGGAGGGGGCTCTATCTACCCAGTACTTC
>TRBV7-9|-|-|TRBJ1-1
CASSPYGGSEAFF
TGTGCCAGCAGCCCCTACGGGGGTTCTGAAGCTTTCTTT
>TRBV6-6|-|-|TRBJ2-1
CASSYRDSYNEQFF
TGTGCCAGCAGTTACCGGGACTCCTACAATGAGCAGTTCTTC
>TRBV7-2|-|TRBD1|TRBJ2-7
CASSLHGQGFYEQYF
TGTGCCAGCAGCCTCCATGGACAGGGCTTCTACGAGCAGTACTTC
>TRBV30|-|-|TRBJ1-5
CAWSVRAGVGNQPQHF
TGTGCCTGGAGTGTACGTGCAGGCGTCGGCAATCAGCCCCAGCATTTT
>TRBV7-2|-|TRBD2|TRBJ2-3
CASSLLAGGPDTQYF
TGTGCCAGCAGCTTACTAGCGGGAGGGCCAGATACGCAGTATTTT
>TRBV6-1|-|-|TRBJ2-6
CASRGPGANVLTF
TGTGCCAGCAGGGGCCCTGGGGCCAACGTCCTGACTTTC
>TRBV21-1|-|-|TRBJ2-1
CASSKDSSGRARLHEQFF
TGTGCCAGCAGCAAAGACTCTAGCGGGAGGGCCCGTTTGCATGAGCAGTTCTTC
>TRBV6-1|once|-|TRBJ1-2
CASSSDIDYGYTF
TGTGCCAGCAGCTCGGACATTGACTATGGCTACACCTTC
>TRBV12-5|-|-|TRBJ2-3
CASGLVGGPPNTQYF
TGTGCTAGTGGTTTGGTCGGCGGGCCGCCGAATACGCAGTATTTT
>TRBV19|-|-|TRBJ2-3
CASRTQSTDTQYF
TGTGCCAGTAGAACCCAGAGCACAGATACGCAGTATTTT
>TRBV6-1|-|-|TRBJ1-1
CASSDRDTGNTEAFF
TGTGCCAGCAGCGACCGGGACACAGGAAACACTGAAGCTTTCTTT
>TRBV19|-|TRBD1|TRBJ1-2
CASSISPRTGSGYTF
TGTGCCAGTAGTATATCACCTCGGACAGGGTCTGGCTACACCTTC
>TRBV7-9|-|TRBD1|TRBJ2-7
CASSLYFQGAYEQYF
TGTGCCAGCAGCTTATACTTTCAGGGGGCCTACGAGCAGTACTTC
>TRBV4-2|few|TRBD1|TRBJ1-3
CASSLNDRGQGNTIYF
TGTGCCAGCAGCCTAAACGACAGGGGGCAAGGAAACACCATATATTTT
>TRBV11-3|once|TRBD2|TRBJ2-5
CASSPGTSGTQETQYF
TGTGCCAGCAGCCCTGGGACTAGCGGTACCCAAGAGACCCAGTACTTC
>TRBV5-4|-|TRBD1|TRBJ2-7
CASSLLGTGHQAEQYF
TGTGCCAGCAGCTTACTCGGGACAGGGCATCAGGCCGAGCAGTACTTC
>TRBV30|-|TRBD1|TRBJ1-6
CAWRLGQSRSYNSPLHF
TGTGCCTGGAGATTGGGACAGTCTCGCTCCTATAATTCACCCCTCCACTTT
>TRBV7-9|-|-|TRBJ1-5
CASSLTGDQPQHF
TGTGCCAGCAGCTTAACGGGGGATCAGCCCCAGCATTTT